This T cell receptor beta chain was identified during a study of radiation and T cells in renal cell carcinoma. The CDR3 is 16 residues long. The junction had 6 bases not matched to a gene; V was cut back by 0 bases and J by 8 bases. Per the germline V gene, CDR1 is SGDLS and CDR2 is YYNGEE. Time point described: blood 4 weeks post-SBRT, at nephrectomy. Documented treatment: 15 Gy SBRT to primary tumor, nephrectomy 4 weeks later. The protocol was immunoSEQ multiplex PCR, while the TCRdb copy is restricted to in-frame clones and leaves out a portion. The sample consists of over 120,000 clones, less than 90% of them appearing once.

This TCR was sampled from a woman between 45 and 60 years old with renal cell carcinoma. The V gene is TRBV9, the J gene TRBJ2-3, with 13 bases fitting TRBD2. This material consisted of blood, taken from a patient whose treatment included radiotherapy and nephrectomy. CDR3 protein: CASSVATSGRVGTQYF. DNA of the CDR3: TGTGCCAGCAGCGTAGCTACTAGCGGGAGGGTTGGTACGCAGTATTTT.